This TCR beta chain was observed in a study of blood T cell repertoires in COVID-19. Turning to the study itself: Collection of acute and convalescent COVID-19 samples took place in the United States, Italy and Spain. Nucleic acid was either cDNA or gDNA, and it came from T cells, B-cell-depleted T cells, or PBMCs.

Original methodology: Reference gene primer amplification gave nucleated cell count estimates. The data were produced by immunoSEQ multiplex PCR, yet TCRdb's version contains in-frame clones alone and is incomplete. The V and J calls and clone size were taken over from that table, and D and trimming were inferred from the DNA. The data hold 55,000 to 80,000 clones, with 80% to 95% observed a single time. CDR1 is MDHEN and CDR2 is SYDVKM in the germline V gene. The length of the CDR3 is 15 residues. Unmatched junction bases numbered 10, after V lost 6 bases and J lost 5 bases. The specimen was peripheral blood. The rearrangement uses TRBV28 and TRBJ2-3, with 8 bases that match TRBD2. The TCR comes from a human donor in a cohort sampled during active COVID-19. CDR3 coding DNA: TGTGCCAGCAGCCCCGGGGGGGCGGCGGGAGATACGCAGTATTTT. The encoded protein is CASSPGGAAGDTQYF.